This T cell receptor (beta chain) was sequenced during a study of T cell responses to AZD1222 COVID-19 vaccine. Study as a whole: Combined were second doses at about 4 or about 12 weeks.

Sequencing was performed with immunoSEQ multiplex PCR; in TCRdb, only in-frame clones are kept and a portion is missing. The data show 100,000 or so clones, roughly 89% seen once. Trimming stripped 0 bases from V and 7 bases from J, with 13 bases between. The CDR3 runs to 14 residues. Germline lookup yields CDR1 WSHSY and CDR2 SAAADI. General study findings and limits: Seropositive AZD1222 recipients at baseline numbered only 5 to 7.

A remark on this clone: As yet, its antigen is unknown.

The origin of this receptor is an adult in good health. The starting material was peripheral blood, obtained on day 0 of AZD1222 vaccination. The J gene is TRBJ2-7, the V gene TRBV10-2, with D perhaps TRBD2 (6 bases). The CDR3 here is CASSESWREREQYF. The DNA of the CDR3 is TGCGCCAGCAGTGAGTCGTGGAGGGAAAGGGAGCAGTACTTC.